This T cell receptor beta chain stems from a study of T cells in Graves' hyperthyroidism and ophthalmopathy. Researchers amplified the TCR beta CDR3 regions from RNA transcripts. A first-round RT-PCR of the TCR CDR3 used the HTBI primer set. TCRdb re-called the multiplex PCR reads with MiXCR, one entry per CDR3 protein. In the table there are around 720,000 distinct CDR3 sequences, approximately 40% of which are singletons. Study results and limitations: Progression to ophthalmopathy was predicted a median of about six months early. Among thyroid clonotypes expanded above 0.001, most also appeared in blood.

The ends lost 2 bases at V and 4 bases at J; junction bases unmatched: 4. This CDR3 has 16 residues. The germline gives CDR1 MNHEY, CDR2 SVGAGI. This clonotype was seen ten or more times. What it binds is unknown. The clonotype was recovered from a woman aged 40 to 50 with Graves' hyperthyroidism. What was sequenced was blood. V gene TRBV6-5 combines with J gene TRBJ1-6; TRBD1 agrees at 8 bases. The CDR3 DNA sequence: TGTGCCAGCAGTTACGCCGGGACAGGATATAATTCACCCCTCCACTTT. This sequence encodes CASSYAGTGYNSPLHF.